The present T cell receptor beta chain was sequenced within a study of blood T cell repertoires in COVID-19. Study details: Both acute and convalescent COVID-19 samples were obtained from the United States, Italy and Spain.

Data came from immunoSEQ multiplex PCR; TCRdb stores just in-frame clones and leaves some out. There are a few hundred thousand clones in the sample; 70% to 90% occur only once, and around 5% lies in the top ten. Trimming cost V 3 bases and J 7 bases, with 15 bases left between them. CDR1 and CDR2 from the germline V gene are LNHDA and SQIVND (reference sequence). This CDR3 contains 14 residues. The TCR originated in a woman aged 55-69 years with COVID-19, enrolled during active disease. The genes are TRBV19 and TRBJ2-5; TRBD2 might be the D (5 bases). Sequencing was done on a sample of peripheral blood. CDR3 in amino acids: CASSILTTPGTQYF. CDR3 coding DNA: TGTGCCAGTAGTATCCTGACTACCCCAGGGACCCAGTACTTC.